This T cell receptor beta chain stems from a study of cytomegalovirus exposure and HLA in healthy donors. The CDR3 has 13 amino acids. Germline-derived CDR1 and CDR2 are SGHVS and FNYEAQ. The V gene lost 2 bases and the J gene lost 6 bases, with 11 bases spanning the gap. PCR was performed using 60 Vbeta and 13 Jbeta primers. Generated by immunoSEQ multiplex PCR, the TCRdb table keeps only in-frame clones and is missing some. Here the sample spans 100,000 or so clones, around 80% being singletons. Source material: PBMCs. This chain uses TRBV7-6 with TRBJ2-7; TRBD2 is a possible D gene (5 bases). The source of this sequence is a man aged 40-49 years in good health and CMV-seronegative. DNA of the CDR3: TGTGCCAGCAGCTTAATACGGGGAAGCGAGCAGTACTTC. Its translation: CASSLIRGSEQYF.